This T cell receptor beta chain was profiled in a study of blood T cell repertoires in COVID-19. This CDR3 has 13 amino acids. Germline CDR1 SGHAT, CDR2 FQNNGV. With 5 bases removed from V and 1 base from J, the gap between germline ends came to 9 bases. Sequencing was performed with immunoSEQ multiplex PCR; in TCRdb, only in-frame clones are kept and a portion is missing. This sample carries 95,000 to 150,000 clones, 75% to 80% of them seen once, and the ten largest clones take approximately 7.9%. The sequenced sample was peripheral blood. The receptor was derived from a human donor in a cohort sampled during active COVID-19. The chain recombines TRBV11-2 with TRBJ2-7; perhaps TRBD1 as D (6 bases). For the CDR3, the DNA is TGTGCCAGCAGCGCTGACAGGTCCTACGAGCAGTACTTC. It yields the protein CASSADRSYEQYF. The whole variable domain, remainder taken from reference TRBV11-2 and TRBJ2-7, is EAGVAQSPRYKIIEKRQSVAFWCNPISGHATLYWYQQILGQGPKLLIQFQNNGVVDDSQLPKDRFSAERLKGVDSTLKIQPAKLEDSAVYLCASSADRSYEQYFGPGTRLTVT.